These T cell receptor beta chains were read from a single sample in a study of response to subunit inactivated influenza vaccine. TCRdb re-called the RT-PCR reads through MiXCR, storing one row per CDR3 protein. This sample yields around 480,000 distinct CDR3 sequences, of which approximately 15% are seen a single time; approximately 3% belongs to the top ten. Sequenced here: CD4+ T cells sorted from PBMCs, sampled around 25 months after vaccination. These receptors were obtained from a man aged 50-75 years who received an inactivated influenza vaccine. The CDR3 runs from the conserved cysteine through the conserved F or W. Expanded clones get a size class; other rows say once, few or many, or leave the size out.

j_call: TRBJ2-3; clone_size: .; v_call: TRBV4-3; cdr3_aa: CASSQDLNRVQDTQYF
j_call: TRBJ2-1; clone_size: .; v_call: TRBV28; cdr3_aa: CASSWTSGRGSYNEQFF
j_call: TRBJ1-2; clone_size: .; v_call: TRBV6-2/TRBV6-3; cdr3_aa: CASSKTGTYGYTF
j_call: TRBJ2-7; clone_size: few; v_call: TRBV7-2; cdr3_aa: CASSLAGGESYEQYF
j_call: TRBJ2-2; clone_size: .; v_call: TRBV9; cdr3_aa: CASSVGGAGELFF
j_call: TRBJ2-7; clone_size: .; v_call: TRBV9; cdr3_aa: CAFIAARSYEQYF
j_call: TRBJ2-1; clone_size: .; v_call: TRBV3-1; cdr3_aa: CASSPLAGDSEQFF
j_call: TRBJ2-3; clone_size: .; v_call: TRBV6-1; cdr3_aa: CASSGDRRNTDTQYF
j_call: TRBJ2-3; clone_size: .; v_call: TRBV10-3; cdr3_aa: CAIKGTTDTQYF
j_call: TRBJ2-7; clone_size: .; v_call: TRBV18; cdr3_aa: CASSGTLSNYEQYF
j_call: TRBJ2-1; clone_size: .; v_call: TRBV6-2/TRBV6-3; cdr3_aa: CASSYLAGHRPYNEQFF
j_call: TRBJ2-7; clone_size: .; v_call: TRBV20-1; cdr3_aa: CSGLANYEQYF
j_call: TRBJ2-7; clone_size: .; v_call: TRBV5-6; cdr3_aa: CASSSRRCGYF
j_call: TRBJ2-5; clone_size: many; v_call: TRBV3-1; cdr3_aa: CASSQISQGGQETQYF
j_call: TRBJ2-1; clone_size: few; v_call: TRBV9; cdr3_aa: CASSVRSSYNEQFF
j_call: TRBJ2-4; clone_size: .; v_call: TRBV15; cdr3_aa: CATSRVMREWSKNIQYF
j_call: TRBJ1-2; clone_size: .; v_call: TRBV24-1; cdr3_aa: CATSAPDRGHYGYTF
j_call: TRBJ1-1; clone_size: few; v_call: TRBV11-2; cdr3_aa: CASSRPHTMNTEAFF
j_call: TRBJ2-3; clone_size: .; v_call: TRBV18; cdr3_aa: CASSAQAALTDTQYF
j_call: TRBJ2-3; clone_size: .; v_call: TRBV5-6; cdr3_aa: CASSQRTDHSTDTQYF
j_call: TRBJ1-1; clone_size: few; v_call: TRBV5-1; cdr3_aa: CASRLDRYTEAFF
j_call: TRBJ2-1; clone_size: .; v_call: TRBV5-5; cdr3_aa: CASNPGAKLNEQFF
j_call: TRBJ1-1; clone_size: .; v_call: TRBV20-1; cdr3_aa: CSASPQNTEAFF
j_call: TRBJ2-3; clone_size: many; v_call: TRBV29-1; cdr3_aa: CSVGVGQGTDTQYF
j_call: TRBJ2-3; clone_size: .; v_call: TRBV6-2/TRBV6-3; cdr3_aa: CASSYSTAVSTDTQYF
j_call: TRBJ2-1; clone_size: few; v_call: TRBV5-1; cdr3_aa: CASSLSGIYNEQFF
j_call: TRBJ2-1; clone_size: .; v_call: TRBV29-1; cdr3_aa: CSVGLAGAKRYDEQFF
j_call: TRBJ1-5; clone_size: .; v_call: TRBV20-1; cdr3_aa: CSASGGTGGFSQPQHF
j_call: TRBJ2-5; clone_size: .; v_call: TRBV6-2/TRBV6-3; cdr3_aa: CASRRRWIAQETQYF
j_call: TRBJ2-2; clone_size: .; v_call: TRBV3-1; cdr3_aa: CASSQVNSGAGELFF
j_call: TRBJ2-4; clone_size: many; v_call: TRBV20-1; cdr3_aa: CSASQFSPFLAKNIQYF
j_call: TRBJ2-7; clone_size: .; v_call: TRBV7-2; cdr3_aa: CASSSDRGPFSEQYF
j_call: TRBJ2-1; clone_size: once; v_call: TRBV21-1; cdr3_aa: CASSKIRSGHNNEQFF
j_call: TRBJ2-2; clone_size: .; v_call: TRBV3-1; cdr3_aa: CASSQDQTSYHTGELFF
j_call: TRBJ1-1; clone_size: .; v_call: TRBV29-1; cdr3_aa: CSVAGRNMNTEAFF
j_call: TRBJ2-4; clone_size: many; v_call: TRBV20-1; cdr3_aa: CSARSDQSLAKNIQYF
j_call: TRBJ2-1; clone_size: many; v_call: TRBV7-9; cdr3_aa: CASSRAQGGAGNEQFF
j_call: TRBJ2-5; clone_size: .; v_call: TRBV20-1; cdr3_aa: CSASPSGSWIGTQYF
j_call: TRBJ2-7; clone_size: .; v_call: TRBV7-2; cdr3_aa: CASSLSGGNDEQYF
j_call: TRBJ2-7; clone_size: .; v_call: TRBV29-1; cdr3_aa: CSVRDRFVNEQYF
j_call: TRBJ2-1; clone_size: .; v_call: TRBV20-1; cdr3_aa: CSARGQINNEQFF